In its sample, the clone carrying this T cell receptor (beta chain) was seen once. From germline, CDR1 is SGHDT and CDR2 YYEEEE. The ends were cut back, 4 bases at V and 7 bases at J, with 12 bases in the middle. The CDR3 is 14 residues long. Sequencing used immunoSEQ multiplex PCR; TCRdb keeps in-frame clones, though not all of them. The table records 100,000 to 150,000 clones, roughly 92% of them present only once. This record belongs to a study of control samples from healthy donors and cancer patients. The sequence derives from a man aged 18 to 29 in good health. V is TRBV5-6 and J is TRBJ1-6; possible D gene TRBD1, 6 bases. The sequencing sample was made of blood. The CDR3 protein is CASSQGQYNSPLHF. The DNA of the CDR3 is TGTGCCAGCAGCCAGGGACAATACAATTCACCCCTCCACTTT. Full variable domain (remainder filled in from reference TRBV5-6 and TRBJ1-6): DAGVTQSPTHLIKTRGQQVTLRCSPKSGHDTVSWYQQALGQGPQFIFQYYEEEERQRGNFPDRFSGHQFPNYSSELNVNALLLGDSALYLCASSQGQYNSPLHFGNGTRLTVT.